The text below deals with one T cell receptor (beta chain). The data belong to a study of blood T cell repertoires in COVID-19. Sequencing was performed with immunoSEQ multiplex PCR; in TCRdb, only in-frame clones are kept and a portion is missing. The table has 150,000 or so clones, roughly 89% seen once. V lost 1 base and J 8 bases, leaving 17 bases between the germline ends. This CDR3 spans 15 amino acids. Germline V CDR1 and CDR2: SEHNR, FQNEAQ (reference sequence). The gene calls are TRBV7-9 and TRBJ1-2; weak D call: TRBD1 (5 bases). The TCR originated in a human donor in a cohort sampled during active COVID-19. Sequences were obtained from peripheral blood. The CDR3: CASSLVQGPIGGYTF. As DNA, the CDR3 is TGTGCCAGCAGCTTAGTCCAGGGCCCAATCGGGGGCTACACCTTC.